These 8 T cell receptor beta chains were all obtained from the same sample, sequenced in a study of control samples from healthy donors and cancer patients. The table came from immunoSEQ multiplex PCR; TCRdb's copy has only in-frame clones and leaves some out. The table records 140,000 or so clones, around 86% of them present only once. Sequencing input: blood. Receptors were obtained from a man under 40 in good health.

The chain has TRBV7-2 and TRBJ2-3; possibly TRBD1 for D (5 bases). V was pared by 5 bases and J by 4 bases, with 22 bases between. CDR3 size: 17 residues. CDR1 SGHTA and CDR2 FQGNSA come from the germline V gene. The CDR3 loop reads CASSPLMGREVADTQYF. Written as DNA, the CDR3 is TGTGCCAGCAGCCCCTTGATGGGCAGGGAAGTAGCAGATACGCAGTATTTT.

This clone came up once. The rearrangement joins TRBV7-2 to TRBJ2-3, with 8 bases identical to TRBD2. Germline CDR1 and CDR2: SGHTA and FQGNSA. J gave up 6 bases and V 7 bases, and 9 bases lay outside the gene matches. This CDR3 has 14 residues. The CDR3 region is CASKLAAPRDTQYF. In nucleotides, the CDR3 is TGTGCCAGCAAACTAGCGGCTCCTAGGGATACGCAGTATTTT.

This rearrangement joins TRBV19 to TRBJ2-7; possibly TRBD2 for D (6 bases). Germline V gene data show CDR1 as LNHDA and CDR2 as SQIVND (reference sequence). This CDR3 has 16 residues. The V end was cut by 3 bases, the J end by 0 bases, with 15 bases between. The CDR3 nucleotides read TGTGCCAGTAGTATCCAGACGGGACTGAGCTCCTACGAGCAGTACTTC. This encodes CASSIQTGLSSYEQYF.

The chain combines TRBV5-6 with TRBJ2-5; D is undetermined. This CDR3 has 14 residues. Trimming pared 4 bases from V and 9 bases from J, leaving 19 bases between. Germline-derived CDR1 and CDR2 are SGHDT and YYEEEE. Here the CDR3 DNA reads TGTGCCAGCAGCGTACACCTAGGTAGAGAAGCCCAGTACTTC. It specifies CASSVHLGREAQYF.

This clone was found a few times. V usage is TRBV19 and J usage is TRBJ1-1; a weak D match, TRBD1 (6 bases). From germline, CDR1 is LNHDA and CDR2 SQIVND (reference sequence). The CDR3 totals 17 residues. The V gene lost 1 base and the J gene lost 0 bases, with 15 bases spanning the gap. CDR3 protein: CASSIGGGQTVNTEAFF. CDR3 bases: TGTGCCAGTAGTATAGGCGGGGGCCAGACGGTGAACACTGAAGCTTTCTTT.

For the CDR3, the DNA is TGCGCCAGCAGCCAAACAGGGTTCACTGAAGCTTTCTTT. Encoded protein: CASSQTGFTEAFF. The chain joins TRBV4-3 to TRBJ1-1, with TRBD1 as a possible D gene (6 bases). The CDR3 extends over 13 amino acids. The V end was cut by 2 bases, the J end by 4 bases, with 8 bases between. Germline V CDR1 and CDR2: LGHNA, YSLEER.

The rearrangement links TRBV11-3 to TRBJ2-3; D gene ambiguous. The CDR3 length is 11 residues. Germline V gives CDR1 SGHNT, CDR2 YENEEA. Deletions cut 3 bases from V and 3 bases from J, with 1 base between. The CDR3 region has the DNA TGTGCCAGCAGCTTTACAGATACGCAGTATTTT. Translation gives CASSFTDTQYF.

V usage is TRBV12-5 and J usage is TRBJ2-7; D may be TRBD2 (6 bases). V lost 1 base and J lost 7, with 11 bases in between. Germline values: CDR1 LGHNT, CDR2 FRNRAP. The CDR3 spans 13 residues. The CDR3 loop is CASGLDGAGEQYF. The CDR3 DNA sequence: TGTGCTAGTGGTTTGGATGGGGCGGGGGAGCAGTACTTC.